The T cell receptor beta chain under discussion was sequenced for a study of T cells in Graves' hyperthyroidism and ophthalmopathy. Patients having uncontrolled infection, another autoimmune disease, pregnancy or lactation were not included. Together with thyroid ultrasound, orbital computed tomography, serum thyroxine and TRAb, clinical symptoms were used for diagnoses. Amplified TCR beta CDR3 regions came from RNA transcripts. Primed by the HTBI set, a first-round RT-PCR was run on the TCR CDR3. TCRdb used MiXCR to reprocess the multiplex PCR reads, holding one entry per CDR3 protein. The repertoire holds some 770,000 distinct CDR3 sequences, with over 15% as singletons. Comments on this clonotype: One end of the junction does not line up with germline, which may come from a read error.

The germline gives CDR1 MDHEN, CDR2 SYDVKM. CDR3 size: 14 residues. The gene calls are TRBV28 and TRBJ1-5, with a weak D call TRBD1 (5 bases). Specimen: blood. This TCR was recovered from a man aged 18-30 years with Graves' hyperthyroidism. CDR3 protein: CAGSSPVGDQPQHF. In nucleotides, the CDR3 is TGTGCCGGCAGTTCCCCAGTGGGGGATCAGCCCCAGCATTTT.